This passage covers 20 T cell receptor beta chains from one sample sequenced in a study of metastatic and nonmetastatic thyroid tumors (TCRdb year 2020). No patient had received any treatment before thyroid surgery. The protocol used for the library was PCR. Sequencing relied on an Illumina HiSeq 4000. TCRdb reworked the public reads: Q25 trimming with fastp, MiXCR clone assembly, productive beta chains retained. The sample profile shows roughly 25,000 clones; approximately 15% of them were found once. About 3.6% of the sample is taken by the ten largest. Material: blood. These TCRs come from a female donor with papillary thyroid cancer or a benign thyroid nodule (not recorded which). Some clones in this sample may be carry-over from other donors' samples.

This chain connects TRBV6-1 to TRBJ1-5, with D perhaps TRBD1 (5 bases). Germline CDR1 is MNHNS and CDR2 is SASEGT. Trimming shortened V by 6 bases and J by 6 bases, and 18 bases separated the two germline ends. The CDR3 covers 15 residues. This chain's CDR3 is CASSRGGVNGQPQHF. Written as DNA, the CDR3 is TGTGCCAGCAGCCGCGGGGGGGTTAATGGTCAGCCCCAGCATTTT.

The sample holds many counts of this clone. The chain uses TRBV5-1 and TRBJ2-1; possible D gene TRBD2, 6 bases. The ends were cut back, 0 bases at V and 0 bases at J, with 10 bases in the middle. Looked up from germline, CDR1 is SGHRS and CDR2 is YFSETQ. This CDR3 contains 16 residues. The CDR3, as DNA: TGCGCCAGCAGCTTGGTCGGGGACTTCTCCTACAATGAGCAGTTCTTC. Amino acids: CASSLVGDFSYNEQFF.

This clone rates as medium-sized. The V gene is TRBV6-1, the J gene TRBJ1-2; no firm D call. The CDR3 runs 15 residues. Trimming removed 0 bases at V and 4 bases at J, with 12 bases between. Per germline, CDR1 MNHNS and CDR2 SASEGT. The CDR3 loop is CASSEAQGPGYGYTF. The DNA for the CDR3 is TGTGCCAGCAGTGAAGCGCAAGGGCCCGGCTATGGCTACACCTTC.

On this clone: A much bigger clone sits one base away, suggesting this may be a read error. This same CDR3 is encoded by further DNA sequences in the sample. The CDR3: CASRHGEVELGEQYF. The DNA for the CDR3 is TGCGCCAGCAGACACGGGGAGGTTGAACTTGGCGAGCAGTACTTC. The chain recombines TRBV7-9 with TRBJ2-7; maybe TRBD2 (6 bases). Germline V gives CDR1 SEHNR, CDR2 FQNEAQ (reference sequence). CDR3 size: 15 residues.

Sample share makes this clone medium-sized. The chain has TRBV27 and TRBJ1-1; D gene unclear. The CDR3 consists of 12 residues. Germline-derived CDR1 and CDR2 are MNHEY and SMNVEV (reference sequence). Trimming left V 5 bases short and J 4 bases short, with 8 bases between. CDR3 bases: TGTGCCAGCAGTAACCTTGTCACTGAAGCTTTCTTT. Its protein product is CASSNLVTEAFF.

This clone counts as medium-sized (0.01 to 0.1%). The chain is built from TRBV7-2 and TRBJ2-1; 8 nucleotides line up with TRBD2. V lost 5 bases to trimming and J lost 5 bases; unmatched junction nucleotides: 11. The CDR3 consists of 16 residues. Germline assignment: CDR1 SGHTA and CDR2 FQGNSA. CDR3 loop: CASSPPGLAGNNEQFF. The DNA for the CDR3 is TGTGCCAGCAGCCCCCCCGGATTAGCGGGGAACAATGAGCAGTTCTTC.

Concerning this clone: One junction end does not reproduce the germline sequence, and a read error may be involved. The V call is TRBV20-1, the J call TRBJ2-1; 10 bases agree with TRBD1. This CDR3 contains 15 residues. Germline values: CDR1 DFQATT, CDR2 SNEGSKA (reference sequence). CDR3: CSSSPGQGLYNEQFF. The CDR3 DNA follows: TGCAGTTCTAGTCCGGGACAGGGGTTATACAATGAGCAGTTCTTC.

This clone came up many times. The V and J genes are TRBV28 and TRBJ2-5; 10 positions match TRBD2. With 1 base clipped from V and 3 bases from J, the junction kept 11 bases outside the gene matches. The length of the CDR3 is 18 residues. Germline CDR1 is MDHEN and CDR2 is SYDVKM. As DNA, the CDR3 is TGTGCCAGCAGTTTATATTCGCTAGCGGGAGTGGGGAAAGAGACCCAGTACTTC. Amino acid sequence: CASSLYSLAGVGKETQYF. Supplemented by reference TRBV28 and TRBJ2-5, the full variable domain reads DVKVTQSSRYLVKRTGEKVFLECVQDMDHENMFWYRQDPGLGLRLIYFSYDVKMKEKGDIPEGYSVSREKKERFSLILESASTNQTSMYLCASSLYSLAGVGKETQYFGPGTRLLVL.

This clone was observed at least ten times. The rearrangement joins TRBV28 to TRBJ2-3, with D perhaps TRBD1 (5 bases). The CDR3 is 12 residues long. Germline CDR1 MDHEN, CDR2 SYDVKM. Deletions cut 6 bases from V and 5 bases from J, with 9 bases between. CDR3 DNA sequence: TGTGCCAGCAGCATTAGGGGAGATACGCAGTATTTT. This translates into CASSIRGDTQYF.

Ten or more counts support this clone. The CDR3 nucleotides read TGTGCCAGCAATTCACTCCCTCGTCAGGGGAATCAGCCCCAGCATTTT. Amino acid sequence: CASNSLPRQGNQPQHF. The chain has TRBV28 and TRBJ1-5; D is possibly TRBD1 (6 bases). V was pared by 7 bases and J by 4 bases, with 20 bases between. Germline lookup yields CDR1 MDHEN and CDR2 SYDVKM. The CDR3 loop spans 16 amino acids.

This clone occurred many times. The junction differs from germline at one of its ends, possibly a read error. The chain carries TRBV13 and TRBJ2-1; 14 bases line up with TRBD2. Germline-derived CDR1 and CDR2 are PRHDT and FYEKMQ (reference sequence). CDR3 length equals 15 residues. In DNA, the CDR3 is TGTGCCAGCAGCTCGGGGACTAGCGGGAGCAATGGGCAGTTCTTC. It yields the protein CASSSGTSGSNGQFF.

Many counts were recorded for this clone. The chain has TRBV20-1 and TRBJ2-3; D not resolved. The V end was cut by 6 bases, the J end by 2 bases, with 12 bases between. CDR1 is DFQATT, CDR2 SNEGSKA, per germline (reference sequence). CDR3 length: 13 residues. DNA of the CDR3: TGCAGTGCCGCCTCTCCTACCACAGATACGCAGTATTTT. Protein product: CSAASPTTDTQYF.

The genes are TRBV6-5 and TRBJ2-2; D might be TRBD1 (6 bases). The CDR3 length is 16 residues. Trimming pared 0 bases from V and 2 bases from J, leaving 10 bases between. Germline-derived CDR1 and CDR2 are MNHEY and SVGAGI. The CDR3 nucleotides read TGTGCCAGCAGTTACTCGGTGGGGGCTAACACCGGGGAGCTGTTTTTT. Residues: CASSYSVGANTGELFF.

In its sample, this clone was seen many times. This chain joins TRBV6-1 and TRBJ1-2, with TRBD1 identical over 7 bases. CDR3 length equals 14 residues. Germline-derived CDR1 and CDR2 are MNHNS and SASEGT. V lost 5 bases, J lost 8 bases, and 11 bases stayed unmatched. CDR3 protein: CASSFDRQGRGYTF. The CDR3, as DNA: TGTGCCAGCAGTTTTGACCGACAGGGACGAGGCTACACCTTC.

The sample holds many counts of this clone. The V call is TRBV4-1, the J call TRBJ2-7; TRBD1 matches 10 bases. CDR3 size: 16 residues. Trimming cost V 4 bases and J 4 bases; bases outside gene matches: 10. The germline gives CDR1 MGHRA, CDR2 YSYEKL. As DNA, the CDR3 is TGCGCCAGCAGCCCTGGGCCGGGACAGGGGCCTTACGAGCAGTACTTC. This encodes CASSPGPGQGPYEQYF.

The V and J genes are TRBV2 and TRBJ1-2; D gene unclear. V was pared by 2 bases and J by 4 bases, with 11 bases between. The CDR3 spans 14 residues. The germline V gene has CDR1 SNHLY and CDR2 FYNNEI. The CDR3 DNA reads TGTGCCAGCAGTGAACGCCAGTTCATCTATGGCTACACCTTC. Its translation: CASSERQFIYGYTF.

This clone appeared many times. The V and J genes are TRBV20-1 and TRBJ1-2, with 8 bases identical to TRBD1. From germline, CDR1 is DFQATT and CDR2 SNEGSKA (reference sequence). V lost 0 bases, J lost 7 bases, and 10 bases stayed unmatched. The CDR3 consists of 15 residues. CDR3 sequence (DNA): TGCAGTGCTAGAGATTTTGGCAGGGGGCTCACTGGCTACACCTTC. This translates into CSARDFGRGLTGYTF.

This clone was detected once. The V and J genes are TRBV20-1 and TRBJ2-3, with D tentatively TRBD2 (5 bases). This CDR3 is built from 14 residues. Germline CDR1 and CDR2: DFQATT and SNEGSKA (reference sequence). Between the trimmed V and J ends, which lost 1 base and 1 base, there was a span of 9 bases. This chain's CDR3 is CSARASPGTDTQYF. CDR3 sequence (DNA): TGCAGTGCTAGAGCTAGCCCGGGCACAGATACGCAGTATTTT.

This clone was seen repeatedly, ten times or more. The CDR3 DNA sequence: TGTGCCAGTAGTATGTCCACCTATGGCTACACCTTC. It codes for CASSMSTYGYTF. The genes are TRBV19 and TRBJ1-2, with D unresolved. Trimming took off 3 bases at V and 4 bases at J, with 6 bases between the two ends. The germline gives CDR1 LNHDA, CDR2 SQIVND (reference sequence). This CDR3 spans 12 amino acids.

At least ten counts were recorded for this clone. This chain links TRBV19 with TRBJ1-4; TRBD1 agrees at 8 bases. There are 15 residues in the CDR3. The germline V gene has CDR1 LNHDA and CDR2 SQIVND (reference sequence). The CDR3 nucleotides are TGTGCAACCGGACAGGGAGGGGCAACTAATGAAAAACTGTTTTTT. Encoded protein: CATGQGGATNEKLFF.